These 32 T cell receptor beta chains share one sample of origin, sequenced in a study of cytomegalovirus exposure and HLA in healthy donors. Vbeta (60) and Jbeta (13) primers were used in the PCR. Measured with immunoSEQ multiplex PCR; TCRdb has only the in-frame clones, and not every one. The repertoire includes approximately 200,000 clones, approximately 75% of them detected once, and under 5% sits in the top ten. Sequencing was done on a sample of PBMCs. These receptors originate from a man aged 30-40 years in good health and CMV-seropositive.

This clone showed up just a few times. The chain links TRBV27 to TRBJ1-2; possible D gene TRBD1, 6 bases. V was pared by 7 bases and J by 7 bases, with 19 bases between. The CDR3 has 14 residues. The germline V gene has CDR1 MNHEY and CDR2 SMNVEV (reference sequence). The CDR3 DNA is TGTGCCAGCACCACCGGGGGGGCGCTCGGTGGCTACACCTTC. Translation: CASTTGGALGGYTF.

The V and J genes are TRBV7-9 and TRBJ2-1, with 9 bases that match TRBD2. The germline CDR1 and CDR2 sequences are SEHNR and FQNEAQ (reference sequence). V shed 5 bases and J 9 bases; nucleotides not matched to a gene: 8. This CDR3 has 14 residues. The CDR3 bases are TGTGCCAGCAGCCCACCTAGCGGGATGGGTGAGCAGTTCTTC. Translated: CASSPPSGMGEQFF.

This clone came up a few times. The junction and the germline gene differ at one end; a read error may be behind it. The chain couples TRBV7-7 to TRBJ2-1, with 7 bases identical to TRBD1. CDR1 is SSHAT and CDR2 is FNYEAQ in the germline V gene (reference sequence). CDR3 length equals 14 residues. CDR3 region: CASSLFRGGSEQFF. The CDR3 DNA reads as TGTGCTAGCAGCTTATTTAGAGGGGGCAGCGAGCAGTTCTTC.

V gene TRBV5-4 combines with J gene TRBJ2-4, with 8 positions matching TRBD1. CDR1 and CDR2 (germline): SGHNT, YYREEE (reference sequence). Trimming cost V 7 bases and J 3 bases; bases outside gene matches: 9. This CDR3 is built from 15 residues. The CDR3 DNA follows: TGTGCCAGCGCACAGGGGGTCTCGGGCAAAAACATTCAGTACTTC. Amino acid sequence: CASAQGVSGKNIQYF. The entire variable domain, with the rest obtained from reference TRBV5-4 and TRBJ2-4, is as follows: ETGVTQSPTHLIKTRGQQVTLRCSSQSGHNTVSWYQQALGQGPQFIFQYYREEENGRGNFPPRFSGLQFPNYSSELNVNALELDDSALYLCASAQGVSGKNIQYFGAGTRLSVL.

The table lists this clone with a count of one. V gene TRBV4-1 combines with J gene TRBJ1-1, with D hard to call. CDR1 and CDR2 (germline): MGHRA, YSYEKL. Trimming pared 2 bases from V and 5 bases from J, leaving 9 bases between. The CDR3 totals 13 residues. The CDR3 DNA reads TGCGCCAGCAGCCAAACCAGGTCTACTGAAGCTTTCTTT. As protein: CASSQTRSTEAFF.

This chain connects TRBV4-3 to TRBJ2-2; D remains ambiguous. With 0 bases removed from V and 7 bases from J, the gap between germline ends came to 6 bases. The CDR3 extends over 13 amino acids. In germline, CDR1 is LGHNA, CDR2 YSLEER. The CDR3 sequence is CASSQDGIGELFF. The CDR3 DNA sequence: TGCGCCAGCAGCCAAGATGGCATCGGGGAGCTGTTTTTT.

The chain uses TRBV19 and TRBJ1-5, with D unclear. Germline V gives CDR1 LNHDA, CDR2 SQIVND (reference sequence). V was pared by 7 bases and J by 0 bases, with 7 bases between. CDR3 length: 13 residues. CDR3 nucleotides: TGTGCCAGTACGGTTAATAGCAATCAGCCCCAGCATTTT. Translating it yields CASTVNSNQPQHF.

V and J are TRBV6-1 and TRBJ1-3; possible D gene TRBD1, 5 bases. The germline V gene has CDR1 MNHNS and CDR2 SASEGT. The CDR3 contains 14 residues. Trimming shortened V by 6 bases and J by 0 bases, and 9 bases separated the two germline ends. In DNA, the CDR3 is TGTGCCAGCAGACTCGGGGGCTCTGGAAACACCATATATTTT. Translation: CASRLGGSGNTIYF.

This chain links TRBV4-2 with TRBJ2-3; 11 bases are a match to TRBD2. The CDR3 is made up of 17 amino acids. In germline, CDR1 is LGHNA, CDR2 YNFKEQ. V lost 0 bases, J lost 5 bases, and 7 bases stayed unmatched. CDR3 region: CASSQDWLAGGVDTQYF. CDR3 DNA: TGTGCCAGCAGCCAAGATTGGCTAGCGGGAGGCGTAGATACGCAGTATTTT.

The rearrangement joins TRBV7-2 to TRBJ2-1, with 11 bases matching TRBD2. The CDR3 contains 18 residues. Germline assignment: CDR1 SGHTA and CDR2 FQGNSA. V lost 1 base, J lost 4 bases, and 9 bases stayed unmatched. The CDR3 sequence is CASSLVVASGGTYNEQFF. CDR3 in DNA: TGTGCCAGCAGCTTAGTAGTGGCTAGCGGGGGGACTTACAATGAGCAGTTCTTC. The variable domain in full, completed from reference TRBV7-2 and TRBJ2-1, reads GAGVSQSPSNKVTEKGKDVELRCDPISGHTALYWYRQSLGQGLEFLIYFQGNSAPDKSGLPSDRFSAERTGGSVSTLTIQRTQQEDSAVYLCASSLVVASGGTYNEQFFGPGTRLTVL.

This clone has only a few counts. The chain joins TRBV9 to TRBJ2-7; 9 nucleotides align to TRBD2. The CDR3 sequence is 14 residues long. Germline assignment: CDR1 SGDLS and CDR2 YYNGEE. The trim removed 2 bases at V and 6 bases at J, leaving 6 bases unmatched. The CDR3 sequence is CASSVSGSLGEQYF. As DNA, the CDR3 is TGTGCCAGCAGCGTTAGCGGGAGTTTAGGCGAGCAGTACTTC.

The chain is built from TRBV7-2 and TRBJ1-2; 9 nucleotides match TRBD1. V lost 5 bases to trimming and J lost 1 base; unmatched junction nucleotides: 8. This CDR3 contains 16 residues. Germline assignment: CDR1 SGHTA and CDR2 FQGNSA. In DNA, the CDR3 is TGTGCCAGCAGCCCTCCCGGGACAGGGCATAACTATGGCTACACCTTC. Protein: CASSPPGTGHNYGYTF.

J is TRBJ2-7 and V is TRBV4-1, with TRBD1 matching 9 bases. This CDR3 comprises 14 residues. Germline V gene lookup returns CDR1 MGHRA and CDR2 YSYEKL. Trimming cost V 5 bases and J 3 bases; bases outside gene matches: 5. CDR3 residues: CASSYRGQGYEQYF. CDR3 nucleotide sequence: TGCGCCAGCAGCTACAGGGGGCAGGGCTACGAGCAGTACTTC.

Written as DNA, the CDR3 is TGTGCCAGCGAAACCTCGACTGCATATAATTCACCCCTCCACTTT. The encoded protein is CASETSTAYNSPLHF. This chain connects TRBV6-1 to TRBJ1-6; D is undetermined. The germline CDR1 and CDR2 sequences are MNHNS and SASEGT. The CDR3 length is 15 residues. The V end lost 8 bases, the J end lost 4 bases, and 15 bases lay between the germline ends.

The chain has TRBV9 and TRBJ2-3; D unclear. The V gene's germline CDR1 is SGDLS and CDR2 YYNGEE. This CDR3 spans 15 amino acids. Trimming removed 0 bases from V and 2 bases from J, with 10 bases in between. In DNA, the CDR3 is TGTGCCAGCAGCGTAGGCGCGCGTACCACAGATACGCAGTATTTT. Translation gives CASSVGARTTDTQYF.

A few counts support this clone. The rearrangement joins TRBV5-1 to TRBJ2-7, with 14 bases fitting TRBD2. Germline-derived CDR1 and CDR2 are SGHRS and YFSETQ. The CDR3 is 17 amino acids. Trimming cost V 4 bases and J 2 bases; bases outside gene matches: 8. CDR3 in DNA: TGCGCCAGCAGCGGCGGACTAGCGGGAGGCCTTACCTACGAGCAGTACTTC. This sequence encodes CASSGGLAGGLTYEQYF.

This clone was found a few times. This chain joins TRBV9 and TRBJ2-5; 9 bases are a match to TRBD2. The CDR3 is 15 residues long. The germline gives CDR1 SGDLS, CDR2 YYNGEE. The ends lost 2 bases at V and 2 bases at J; junction bases unmatched: 4. The CDR3, as DNA: TGTGCCAGCAGCGTGGTAGCGGGAGTTCAAGAGACCCAGTACTTC. Translated: CASSVVAGVQETQYF.

This clone came up once. The chain joins TRBV4-1 to TRBJ2-7; TRBD2 aligns across 13 bases. The V and J ends lost 3 bases and 4 bases, in that order; junction bases with no gene match: 3. The V gene's germline CDR1 is MGHRA and CDR2 YSYEKL. The CDR3 spans 15 residues. As DNA, the CDR3 is TGCGCCAGCAGCCAGGGACTAGCGGGGATGTACGAGCAGTACTTC. This gives the protein CASSQGLAGMYEQYF.

The chain combines TRBV7-2 with TRBJ2-2; tentative D call: TRBD2 (5 bases). Trimming removed 1 base at V and 1 base at J, with 7 bases between. This CDR3 has 15 amino acids. Germline loops: CDR1 SGHTA, CDR2 FQGNSA. The CDR3 region has the DNA TGTGCCAGCAGCTTAGTGGGAGTGAACACCGGGGAGCTGTTTTTT. It specifies CASSLVGVNTGELFF.

The gene calls are TRBV30 and TRBJ2-3, with 12 bases fitting TRBD1. J lost 4 bases, V lost 5 bases, and 4 bases had no gene match. Germline CDR1 and CDR2: GTSNPN and SVGIG (reference sequence). CDR3 length: 14 amino acids. CDR3 DNA: TGTGCCTGGGGGACAGGGGGCCTGGCAGATACGCAGTATTTT. Its protein product is CAWGTGGLADTQYF. Full variable domain (rest looked up from reference TRBV30 and TRBJ2-3): SQTIHQWPATLVQPVGSPLSLECTVEGTSNPNLYWYRQAAGRGLQLLFYSVGIGQISSEVPQNLSASRPQDRQFILSSKKLLLSDSGFYLCAWGTGGLADTQYFGPGTRLTVL.

The chain recombines TRBV6-5 with TRBJ2-1; TRBD1 aligns across 8 bases. V shed 2 bases, J shed 7 bases, and the junction held 10 bases outside the gene matches. The CDR3 covers 16 residues. Per germline, CDR1 MNHEY and CDR2 SVGAGI. CDR3 DNA: TGTGCCAGCAGTTACCCGGACAGGGCAGGCTTGAATGAGCAGTTCTTC. This gives the protein CASSYPDRAGLNEQFF.

The V call is TRBV7-2, the J call TRBJ1-4; 9 bases agree with TRBD1. With 5 bases clipped from V and 7 bases from J, the junction kept 5 bases outside the gene matches. The CDR3 extends over 14 amino acids. Germline loops: CDR1 SGHTA, CDR2 FQGNSA. The CDR3 reads CASSPRQGVEKLFF. CDR3 nucleotides: TGTGCCAGCAGCCCACGACAGGGGGTTGAAAAACTGTTTTTT.

J is TRBJ1-2 and V is TRBV6-5; 9 positions match TRBD1. The germline CDR1 and CDR2 sequences are MNHEY and SVGAGI. The ends lost 0 bases at V and 4 bases at J; junction bases unmatched: 3. CDR3 size: 15 residues. The CDR3 is CASSYSQGAGYGYTF. The DNA for the CDR3 is TGTGCCAGCAGTTACTCACAGGGGGCCGGCTATGGCTACACCTTC.

The CDR3 region has the DNA TGTGCCAGCAGCCGTGCGGGAAACTCCTACAATGAGCAGTTCTTC. It yields the protein CASSRAGNSYNEQFF. The chain links TRBV5-4 to TRBJ2-1; D may be TRBD2 (6 bases). The V end was cut by 4 bases, the J end by 0 bases, with 11 bases between. The germline V gene has CDR1 SGHNT and CDR2 YYREEE (reference sequence). CDR3 length: 15 residues.

This sequence joins TRBV28 and TRBJ2-1; possible D gene TRBD2, 6 bases. CDR1 MDHEN and CDR2 SYDVKM come from the germline V gene. Trimming took off 4 bases at V and 7 bases at J, with 14 bases between the two ends. CDR3 length: 14 amino acids. DNA for the CDR3: TGTGCCAGCAGTTCACCGGGACTGGGTAATGAGCAGTTCTTC. Translated: CASSSPGLGNEQFF.

The gene calls are TRBV18 and TRBJ1-2, with 7 bases fitting TRBD1. The germline V gene encodes CDR1 KGHSH and CDR2 LQKENI. After removal of 4 bases from V and 0 bases from J, the junction contained 8 bases not matched to a gene. The CDR3 length is 16 residues. CDR3 sequence reads: CASSQTGDSANYGYTF. CDR3 nucleotide sequence: TGTGCCAGCTCACAAACAGGGGATTCGGCTAACTATGGCTACACCTTC.

This clone was detected a few times. The chain is built from TRBV5-4 and TRBJ2-5, with TRBD1 matching 10 bases. V lost 4 bases and J lost 11; bases outside the gene matches: 8. The germline V gene encodes CDR1 SGHNT and CDR2 YYREEE (reference sequence). The CDR3 has 13 residues. As DNA, the CDR3 is TGTGCCAGCAGCCTTTCCGGGACAGGGGAGCAGTACTTC. Translation: CASSLSGTGEQYF.

The rearrangement joins TRBV28 to TRBJ1-2; TRBD1 agrees at 9 bases. This CDR3 spans 15 amino acids. After removal of 6 bases from V and 4 bases from J, the junction contained 9 bases not matched to a gene. Germline assignment: CDR1 MDHEN and CDR2 SYDVKM. Here the CDR3 reads CASRRRGQGSYGYTF. The CDR3 DNA reads as TGTGCCAGCAGGCGTCGGGGACAGGGAAGCTATGGCTACACCTTC.

This clone showed up just a few times. V is TRBV5-1 and J is TRBJ1-1; 8 nucleotides match TRBD1. After removal of 2 bases from V and 6 bases from J, the junction contained 3 bases not matched to a gene. The CDR3 runs 13 residues. Germline V gene data show CDR1 as SGHRS and CDR2 as YFSETQ. CDR3 bases: TGCGCCAGCAGCTTCGAACAGGGGGCTGAAGCTTTCTTT. Protein product: CASSFEQGAEAFF.

A note on this clone: One end of the junction is discordant with germline, which a read error may explain. This chain links TRBV7-9 with TRBJ2-5; 8 bases agree with TRBD2. Looked up from germline, CDR1 is SEHNR and CDR2 is FQNEAQ (reference sequence). The CDR3 is 14 amino acids. CDR3 DNA sequence: TGTTCCAGCAGCTTCCCGGGGGGGCAAGAGACCCAGTACTTC. Encoded protein: CSSSFPGGQETQYF.

V usage is TRBV6-5 and J usage is TRBJ2-3, with 11 nucleotides matching TRBD2. The CDR3 has 16 amino acids. Per germline, CDR1 MNHEY and CDR2 SVGAGI. Trimming at V came to 4 bases and at J to 1 base, leaving 4 bases not matched to a gene. CDR3 loop: CASSFLAGGGTDTQYF. The DNA for the CDR3 is TGTGCCAGCAGTTTCCTAGCGGGGGGAGGCACAGATACGCAGTATTTT.

The table lists this clone with a count of one. The V gene is TRBV28, the J gene TRBJ2-5; D is possibly TRBD1 (6 bases). V dropped 5 bases and J dropped 5 bases, with 21 bases sitting between them. Germline CDR1 and CDR2: MDHEN and SYDVKM. This CDR3 region has 16 residues. The CDR3 region has the DNA TGTGCCAGCAGTCCAGTAGAGGATACAGGGTCCGAGACCCAGTACTTC. Its translation is CASSPVEDTGSETQYF.